Following are 20 T cell receptor beta chains from one sample sequenced in a study of regulatory T cells in long-lasting Graves disease. Time point given: persistent/refractory GD, antithyroid drugs over 5 years with positive TRAb. The authors made the TCR library using RNA they extracted from PBMCs. Building the TCR beta libraries relied on iRepertoire HTBI primers, and CDR3 regions underwent Arm-PCR. TCRdb re-called the multiplex PCR reads through MiXCR, storing one row per CDR3 protein. The sample lists 650,000 to 850,000 distinct CDR3 sequences, about 30% occurring once. The material sequenced was peripheral blood mononuclear cells (PBMCs), taken when the disease was refractory, from a patient treated with antithyroid drugs. These receptors came from a female donor with Graves disease.

The rearrangement joins TRBV7-9 to TRBJ1-2; no reliable D call. CDR3 length: 14 residues. Trimming cost V 5 bases and J 5 bases, with 15 bases left between them. The germline V gene encodes CDR1 SEHNR and CDR2 FQNEAQ (reference sequence). The CDR3 DNA sequence: TGTGCCAGCAGCCCGCCGGGAGTCGAATATGGCTACACCTTC. Its protein product is CASSPPGVEYGYTF.

In this sample, this clonotype turned up a few times. This chain joins TRBV30 and TRBJ2-5, with 8 bases lining up with TRBD1. Germline V gene lookup returns CDR1 GTSNPN and CDR2 SVGIG (reference sequence). CDR3 length equals 13 residues. V lost 3 bases to trimming and J lost 4 bases; unmatched junction nucleotides: 4. The CDR3: CAWSQGATETQYF. CDR3 coding DNA: TGTGCCTGGAGCCAGGGGGCGACAGAGACCCAGTACTTC. The complete variable domain, with remaining parts taken from reference TRBV30 and TRBJ2-5, reads SQTIHQWPATLVQPVGSPLSLECTVEGTSNPNLYWYRQAAGRGLQLLFYSVGIGQISSEVPQNLSASRPQDRQFILSSKKLLLSDSGFYLCAWSQGATETQYFGPGTRLLVL.

This clonotype showed up just a few times. V gene TRBV2 combines with J gene TRBJ2-5, with TRBD2 matching 8 bases. Trimming at V came to 10 bases and at J to 3 bases, leaving 10 bases not matched to a gene. The CDR3 covers 14 residues. CDR1 is SNHLY, CDR2 FYNNEI, per germline. The CDR3 is CATLGVSGKETQYF. Here the CDR3 DNA reads TGTGCCACCCTCGGGGTTAGCGGGAAAGAGACCCAGTACTTC. The entire variable domain, with the rest obtained from reference TRBV2 and TRBJ2-5, is as follows: EPEVTQTPSHQVTQMGQEVILRCVPISNHLYFYWYRQILGQKVEFLVSFYNNEISEKSEIFDDQFSVERPDGSNFTLKIRSTKLEDSAMYFCATLGVSGKETQYFGPGTRLLVL.

The chain carries TRBV29-1 and TRBJ1-1; D is uncertain. CDR1 SQVTM and CDR2 ANQGSEA come from the germline V gene. The CDR3 has 12 residues. Trimming stripped 7 bases from V and 5 bases from J, with 14 bases between. The CDR3 nucleotides read TGCAGCGCCCTTGACGGGGAAACTGAAGCTTTCTTT. Amino acids: CSALDGETEAFF.

This clonotype was counted a few times. The chain is built from TRBV6-1 and TRBJ1-2; 7 bases line up with TRBD1. Germline values: CDR1 MNHNS, CDR2 SASEGT. V shed 2 bases and J 4 bases; nucleotides not matched to a gene: 7. This CDR3 is built from 15 residues. CDR3: CASSERTGVGYGYTF. The CDR3, as DNA: TGTGCCAGCAGTGAACGAACAGGGGTCGGCTATGGCTACACCTTC.

This clonotype was seen at least ten times. The chain employs TRBV2 and TRBJ1-4; TRBD1 matches 8 bases. The junction had 16 bases not matched to a gene; V was cut back by 6 bases and J by 7 bases. The germline V gene encodes CDR1 SNHLY and CDR2 FYNNEI. The CDR3 is made up of 17 amino acids. CDR3 nucleotide sequence: TGTGCCAGCAGAAGTACGAGGAGGGGAGGACAGGGTGAAAAACTGTTTTTT. This translates into CASRSTRRGGQGEKLFF.

At least ten counts were recorded for this clonotype. V is TRBV28 and J is TRBJ1-2; 9 nucleotides match TRBD1. Germline V gene lookup returns CDR1 MDHEN and CDR2 SYDVKM. With 7 bases clipped from V and 7 bases from J, the junction kept 10 bases outside the gene matches. This CDR3 comprises 14 residues. This CDR3 is CASTTHRGRGGYTF. The DNA for the CDR3 is TGTGCCAGCACCACCCACAGGGGGCGCGGTGGCTACACCTTC.

V gene TRBV5-1 combines with J gene TRBJ1-5, with D perhaps TRBD1 (5 bases). Germline values: CDR1 SGHRS, CDR2 YFSETQ. This CDR3 comprises 14 residues. V shed 4 bases and J shed 6 bases, with 14 bases lying between them. The CDR3 loop is CASSLGPLSQPQHF. The CDR3 DNA follows: TGCGCCAGCAGCCTGGGACCTTTGTCTCAGCCCCAGCATTTT.

The table lists this clonotype with many counts. The rearrangement uses TRBV6-1 and TRBJ1-1, with D unclear. Germline CDR1 MNHNS, CDR2 SASEGT. Trimming pared 0 bases from V and 1 base from J, leaving 3 bases between. The CDR3 extends over 13 amino acids. CDR3 sequence reads: CASSEAENTEAFF. Written as DNA, the CDR3 is TGTGCCAGCAGTGAAGCAGAGAACACTGAAGCTTTCTTT.

V gene TRBV15 combines with J gene TRBJ2-1; D is undetermined. Trimming pared 3 bases from V and 10 bases from J, leaving 13 bases between. Germline CDR1 reads LNHNV; CDR2 reads YYDKDF (reference sequence). CDR3 length: 13 residues. The CDR3 DNA reads as TGTGCCACCAGCAGCGTCTTCCCAGGAGAGCAGTTCTTC. As protein: CATSSVFPGEQFF.

V is TRBV25-1 and J is TRBJ1-1; 7 nucleotides align to TRBD1. This CDR3 is built from 16 residues. Unmatched junction bases numbered 15, after V lost 1 base and J lost 10 bases. Germline values: CDR1 MGHDK, CDR2 SYGVNS. CDR3 protein: CASSEFGAGRGRSAFF. Here the CDR3 DNA reads TGTGCCAGCAGTGAATTCGGGGCGGGGAGGGGGCGATCAGCTTTCTTT.

This clonotype was counted only a few times. The V and J genes are TRBV3-1 and TRBJ2-5; TRBD1 is a possible D gene (5 bases). Germline-derived CDR1 and CDR2 are LGHDT and YNNKEL (reference sequence). There are 14 residues in the CDR3. V was pared by 0 bases and J by 0 bases, with 5 bases between. CDR3 sequence (DNA): TGTGCCAGCAGCCAAGACAGGGACCAAGAGACCCAGTACTTC. The encoded protein is CASSQDRDQETQYF.

This clonotype came up a few times. The CDR3 bases are TGTGCCATCAGTAGTGTTGATGAAGCTTTCTTT. It yields the protein CAISSVDEAFF. The chain recombines TRBV10-3 with TRBJ1-1; D unresolved. Germline V lookup: CDR1 ENHRY, CDR2 SYGVKD. The CDR3 consists of 11 residues. V lost 5 bases to trimming and J lost 7 bases, with 8 bases between them.

V gene TRBV12-3 or TRBV12-4 combines with J gene TRBJ2-7; 10 bases fit TRBD2. This CDR3 comprises 15 residues. Germline trimming cut 6 bases from V and 3 bases from J; bases unmatched to any gene: 8. CDR3 nucleotides: TGTGCCAGCAGGTCCCTCCGGACTAGCGGCTACGAGCAGTACTTC. As protein: CASRSLRTSGYEQYF.

The chain couples TRBV5-1 to TRBJ1-6; tentative D call: TRBD1 (6 bases). Looked up from germline, CDR1 is SGHRS and CDR2 is YFSETQ. V lost 2 bases, J lost 9 bases, and 9 bases lay in between. The CDR3 is 13 amino acids. The CDR3 region is CASSFKQGSPLHF. In nucleotides, the CDR3 is TGCGCCAGCAGCTTCAAACAGGGTTCACCCCTCCACTTT.

The chain has TRBV3-1 and TRBJ2-7; D remains ambiguous. The CDR3 runs to 15 residues. The V gene's germline CDR1 is LGHDT and CDR2 YNNKEL (reference sequence). The V end was cut by 2 bases, the J end by 7 bases, with 18 bases between. The CDR3 DNA follows: TGTGCCAGCAGCCAACACGCGGCAGCCCCTCGGGAGCAGTACTTC. The encoded protein is CASSQHAAAPREQYF.

This clonotype has ten or more counts. V gene TRBV28 combines with J gene TRBJ1-2; D perhaps matches TRBD1 (6 bases). Trimming cost V 4 bases and J 6 bases, with 12 bases left between them. Germline CDR1 MDHEN, CDR2 SYDVKM. The CDR3 is 13 residues long. The CDR3 bases are TGTGCCAGCAGTTCCTTGCACAGGGATGGCTACACCTTC. It codes for CASSSLHRDGYTF.

This clonotype was observed many times. J is TRBJ2-7 and V is TRBV6-2 or TRBV6-3, with D possibly matching TRBD1 (5 bases). CDR1 and CDR2 from the germline V gene are MNHEY and SVGEGT. V dropped 5 bases and J dropped 9 bases, with 20 bases sitting between them. The CDR3 runs 14 residues. The CDR3 DNA reads TGTGCCAGCAGTGAACTGACAGCCCCGAACGGGCAGTACTTC. Its translation is CASSELTAPNGQYF.

This clonotype was detected many times. The V gene is TRBV2, the J gene TRBJ2-5; D is tentatively TRBD1 or TRBD2 (6 bases each). CDR3 length: 15 residues. In germline, CDR1 is SNHLY, CDR2 FYNNEI. Trimming took 6 bases from V and 7 from J, leaving 21 bases between them. Here the CDR3 reads CASSPPVGGVWTQYF. Here the CDR3 DNA reads TGTGCCAGCAGCCCCCCCGTGGGGGGCGTGTGGACCCAGTACTTC.

This clonotype appeared a few times. V usage is TRBV6-2 or TRBV6-3 and J usage is TRBJ1-1; no clear D gene. The CDR3 extends over 12 amino acids. Trimming stripped 8 bases from V and 0 bases from J, with 7 bases between. Germline lookup yields CDR1 MNHEY and CDR2 SVGEGT. The CDR3 DNA reads TGTGCCAGCCAGCGCATGAACACTGAAGCTTTCTTT. Amino acids: CASQRMNTEAFF.